A single sample gave rise to the 21 T cell receptor beta chains below, sequenced in a study of CD8+ T cells in alopecia areata. The treatment is: oral pan-JAK inhibitor, 5-10 mg twice daily. cDNA prepared by RNA extraction and subsequent reverse transcription served as the template for sequencing. The repertoire was sequenced with immunoSEQ multiplex PCR; TCRdb's copy has only in-frame clones and lacks some. The sample lists about 140,000 clones; roughly four fifths were seen once. This specimen consisted of CD8+ T cells sorted from blood, obtained at week 4, from a patient treated with tofacitinib. These TCRs come from a human donor with alopecia areata.

This clone was seen more than once but under ten times. The chain has TRBV19 and TRBJ2-5; no reliable D call. Germline lookup yields CDR1 LNHDA and CDR2 SQIVND (reference sequence). The germline V and J ends were trimmed by 2 bases and 1 base, with 5 bases remaining between them. This CDR3 spans 13 amino acids. CDR3 sequence (DNA): TGTGCCAGTAGTATATGGATCCAAGAGACCCAGTACTTC. Protein product: CASSIWIQETQYF.

The V gene is TRBV4-2, the J gene TRBJ2-6, with D hard to call. V lost 0 bases, J lost 4 bases, and 10 bases lay in between. This CDR3 contains 16 residues. The V gene's germline CDR1 is LGHNA and CDR2 YNFKEQ. CDR3 in DNA: TGTGCCAGCAGCCAAGATTTAGGGTACGGGGCCAACGTCCTGACTTTC. Protein: CASSQDLGYGANVLTF.

The chain has TRBV29-1 and TRBJ2-2; D gene uncertain. The V end lost 6 bases, the J end lost 8 bases, and 19 bases lay between the germline ends. The CDR3 is made up of 14 amino acids. The germline V gene encodes CDR1 SQVTM and CDR2 ANQGSEA. CDR3 in DNA: TGCAGCGTCCGACCCTTGGATGAATGGGGGGAGCTGTTTTTT. It translates to CSVRPLDEWGELFF.

This sequence joins TRBV10-2 and TRBJ2-7; 10 nucleotides agree with TRBD2. The CDR3 is 17 residues long. Germline CDR1 and CDR2: WSHSY and SAAADI. V lost 6 bases, J lost 4 bases, and 15 bases stayed unmatched. The CDR3 DNA sequence: TGCGCCAGCAGCCCCGGACTAGCGGAGGATTTTGATTACGAGCAGTACTTC. It yields the protein CASSPGLAEDFDYEQYF.

The chain is built from TRBV9 and TRBJ2-7; D perhaps matches TRBD2 (6 bases). Trimming pared 0 bases from V and 2 bases from J, leaving 12 bases between. CDR1 is SGDLS, CDR2 YYNGEE, per germline. This CDR3 spans 15 amino acids. Here the CDR3 DNA reads TGTGCCAGCAGCGTAGGGGTCGGGGAGGCCTACGAGCAGTACTTC. The encoded protein is CASSVGVGEAYEQYF. Full variable domain (remainder filled in from reference TRBV9 and TRBJ2-7): DSGVTQTPKHLITATGQRVTLRCSPRSGDLSVYWYQQSLDQGLQFLIQYYNGEERAKGNILERFSAQQFPDLHSELNLSSLELGDSALYFCASSVGVGEAYEQYFGPGTRLTVT.

This clone was seen a handful of times. CDR3 sequence reads: CACDMRGNGYTF. CDR3 sequence (DNA): TGTGCCTGCGACATGCGGGGGAATGGCTACACCTTC. The V gene is TRBV30, the J gene TRBJ1-2; the D gene is possibly TRBD1 (5 bases). This CDR3 is built from 12 residues. The germline V and J ends were trimmed by 6 bases and 6 bases, with 14 bases remaining between them. Germline V lookup: CDR1 GTSNPN, CDR2 SVGIG (reference sequence). Together with reference TRBV30 and TRBJ1-2, the CDR3 gives the full variable domain: SQTIHQWPATLVQPVGSPLSLECTVEGTSNPNLYWYRQAAGRGLQLLFYSVGIGQISSEVPQNLSASRPQDRQFILSSKKLLLSDSGFYLCACDMRGNGYTFGSGTRLTVV.

The chain has TRBV7-9 and TRBJ1-2; tentatively, D is TRBD1 (5 bases). Germline V lookup: CDR1 SEHNR, CDR2 FQNEAQ (reference sequence). This CDR3 region has 13 residues. Trimming took off 5 bases at V and 8 bases at J, with 15 bases between the two ends. CDR3 loop: CASSPREGLGYTF. The CDR3, as DNA: TGTGCCAGCAGCCCGCGGGAGGGGCTCGGCTACACCTTC.

This clone occurred a few times. CDR3 nucleotide sequence: TGTGCCAGCAGTTCCCAGGACAGGGATTATGGAGAGACCCAGTACTTC. Protein product: CASSSQDRDYGETQYF. J is TRBJ2-5 and V is TRBV6-5; TRBD1 agrees at 8 bases. This CDR3 contains 16 residues. With 4 bases clipped from V and 4 bases from J, the junction kept 11 bases outside the gene matches. Germline loops: CDR1 MNHEY, CDR2 SVGAGI.

The genes are TRBV15 and TRBJ2-5; D possibly corresponds to TRBD1 (5 bases). Germline CDR1 LNHNV, CDR2 YYDKDF (reference sequence). V gave up 8 bases and J gave up 2 bases, with 12 bases separating them. This CDR3 contains 13 residues. CDR3 DNA: TGTGCCACCCGGACACCTGTACAAGAGACCCAGTACTTC. Its protein product is CATRTPVQETQYF.

The chain joins TRBV29-1 to TRBJ2-2; no definite D call. The CDR3 is made up of 12 amino acids. V gave up 6 bases and J gave up 6 bases, with 11 bases separating them. Germline CDR1 reads SQVTM; CDR2 reads ANQGSEA. CDR3 loop: CSVASSAGELFF. The CDR3 DNA sequence: TGCAGCGTCGCGAGTAGTGCCGGGGAGCTGTTTTTT.

The genes are TRBV6-5 and TRBJ2-7; 7 nucleotides line up with TRBD2. The V and J ends lost 7 bases and 5 bases, in that order; junction bases with no gene match: 11. The V gene's germline CDR1 is MNHEY and CDR2 SVGAGI. This CDR3 contains 14 residues. The CDR3 sequence: CASTPFGSGDEQYF. The CDR3 DNA is TGTGCCAGCACTCCGTTTGGGAGCGGGGACGAGCAGTACTTC.

This clone was counted between two and nine times. The chain uses TRBV7-9 and TRBJ1-2; no clear D gene. The CDR3 contains 13 residues. From germline, CDR1 is SEHNR and CDR2 FQNEAQ (reference sequence). V was clipped by 3 bases and J by 4 bases, with 9 bases between them. The CDR3 DNA is TGTGCCAGCAGCTTGGGCAAGAGCTATGGCTACACCTTC. Translation: CASSLGKSYGYTF.

The J gene is TRBJ1-1, the V gene TRBV6-1, with 7 bases that match TRBD1. Germline V gene sequence: CDR1 MNHNS, CDR2 SASEGT. Germline trimming cut 2 bases from V and 4 bases from J; bases unmatched to any gene: 4. This CDR3 spans 14 amino acids. CDR3 in amino acids: CASSERGLGTEAFF. CDR3 nucleotides: TGTGCCAGCAGTGAAAGGGGGCTGGGCACTGAAGCTTTCTTT.

This clone was seen more than once but under ten times. The CDR3 region has the DNA TGCGCCAGCAGCCCAATGTCGCACAGGGACTACGAGCAGTACTTC. This translates into CASSPMSHRDYEQYF. The chain carries TRBV4-3 and TRBJ2-7; the D gene is possibly TRBD1 (6 bases). Trimming left V 4 bases short and J 3 bases short, with 16 bases between. The CDR3 totals 15 residues. The V gene's germline CDR1 is LGHNA and CDR2 YSLEER.

The chain carries TRBV29-1 and TRBJ2-7; D not resolved. This CDR3 contains 12 residues. V was clipped by 3 bases and J by 7 bases, with 13 bases between them. The germline gives CDR1 SQVTM, CDR2 ANQGSEA. The CDR3 loop is CSVDGVGVEQYF. In DNA form, the CDR3 reads TGCAGCGTTGATGGAGTTGGCGTAGAGCAGTACTTC.

The V call is TRBV4-1, the J call TRBJ2-5, with TRBD2 as a possible D gene (6 bases). V lost 0 bases, J lost 5 bases, and 16 bases lay in between. CDR3 length equals 16 residues. Germline V gives CDR1 MGHRA, CDR2 YSYEKL. The CDR3, as DNA: TGCGCCAGCAGCCAAGATATAGGGCCGGGGGAGGAGACCCAGTACTTC. Protein: CASSQDIGPGEETQYF.

The chain couples TRBV6-4 to TRBJ1-2; the D is unclear. V was pared by 0 bases and J by 0 bases, with 14 bases between. The CDR3 runs to 17 residues. Germline CDR1 reads MRHNA; CDR2 reads SNTAGT. In nucleotides, the CDR3 is TGTGCCAGCAGTGACTCCTGGGGTCTTGGGACTAACTATGGCTACACCTTC. Protein: CASSDSWGLGTNYGYTF.

This chain connects TRBV28 to TRBJ2-1, with TRBD2 matching over 8 bases. Germline V gene sequence: CDR1 MDHEN, CDR2 SYDVKM. CDR3 length: 16 amino acids. Unmatched junction bases numbered 9, after V lost 5 bases and J lost 3 bases. The CDR3 is CASSPTKRGLYNEQFF. The DNA of the CDR3 is TGTGCCAGCAGTCCGACCAAGCGGGGGCTCTACAATGAGCAGTTCTTC.

The rearrangement joins TRBV4-3 to TRBJ2-1; D unresolved. CDR1 and CDR2 (germline): LGHNA, YSLEER. V lost 0 bases to trimming and J lost 9 bases, with 15 bases between them. The CDR3 runs 15 residues. In DNA, the CDR3 is TGCGCCAGCAGCCAAGAATTAGGCAGGTCCGGTGAGCAGTTCTTC. It specifies CASSQELGRSGEQFF.

The chain is built from TRBV7-8 and TRBJ2-7; D unclear. From germline, CDR1 is SGHVS and CDR2 FQNEAQ. V dropped 5 bases and J dropped 8 bases, with 10 bases sitting between them. This CDR3 comprises 11 residues. The CDR3 DNA reads as TGTGCCAGCAGCCTTCAGCGAAAGCAGTACTTC. The encoded protein is CASSLQRKQYF.

This clone came up once. This CDR3 is also generated by other DNA sequences in the sample. The J gene is TRBJ2-7, the V gene TRBV19; TRBD1 matches at 8 bases. J was trimmed by 1 base and V by 3 bases; bases with no gene match: 5. From germline, CDR1 is LNHDA and CDR2 SQIVND (reference sequence). This CDR3 is built from 15 residues. The CDR3 region is CASSITGTGSYEQYF. The CDR3 region has the DNA TGTGCCAGTAGTATCACCGGGACAGGTTCCTACGAGCAGTACTTC.